The 16 T cell receptor beta chains listed next were all sequenced from one sample in a study of cytomegalovirus exposure and HLA in healthy donors. The PCR was carried out with 60 Vbeta primers and 13 Jbeta primers. Clones were sequenced by immunoSEQ multiplex PCR, and TCRdb holds only the in-frame ones, with some missing. Counted here are 150,000 to 200,000 clones, roughly 78% occurring once; the ten biggest clones make up 1.5% to 2%. The sample comprised PBMCs. These TCRs come from a woman in her 30s in good health and CMV-seronegative.

The J gene is TRBJ2-5, the V gene TRBV25-1, with TRBD2 identical over 9 bases. The CDR3 is 15 amino acids. V lost 4 bases, J lost 5 bases, and 8 bases stayed unmatched. From germline, CDR1 is MGHDK and CDR2 SYGVNS. The CDR3 DNA reads as TGTGCCAGCAGTGCCCCGCGCGGGGGGGCCGAGACCCAGTACTTC. It translates to CASSAPRGGAETQYF.

The chain uses TRBV19 and TRBJ1-2, with 7 positions matching TRBD1. In germline, CDR1 is LNHDA, CDR2 SQIVND (reference sequence). V dropped 5 bases and J dropped 7; count of bases not matched to a gene: 7. The CDR3 runs 13 residues. The chain's CDR3 is CASSDREVFGYTF. The CDR3, as DNA: TGTGCCAGTAGTGACAGGGAAGTGTTTGGCTACACCTTC.

The rearrangement uses TRBV5-1 and TRBJ1-1, with 8 bases matching TRBD1. Looked up from germline, CDR1 is SGHRS and CDR2 is YFSETQ. The CDR3 sequence is 17 residues long. J lost 5 bases, V lost 4 bases, and 16 bases had no gene match. This CDR3 reads CASSPGAGGIVVTEAFF. CDR3 bases: TGCGCCAGCAGCCCCGGGGCAGGGGGCATAGTAGTTACTGAAGCTTTCTTT.

The chain carries TRBV15 and TRBJ1-1; D ambiguous. Germline V gene data show CDR1 as LNHNV and CDR2 as YYDKDF (reference sequence). V lost 0 bases and J 3 bases, leaving 8 bases between the germline ends. The CDR3 runs 14 residues. The CDR3 here is CATSRDSGYTEAFF. The DNA of the CDR3 is TGTGCCACCAGCAGAGACAGTGGCTACACTGAAGCTTTCTTT.

The table lists this clone with a count of one. The CDR3: CASSYRQGTTEAFF. CDR3 nucleotide sequence: TGTGCCAGCAGTTACCGACAGGGGACCACTGAAGCTTTCTTT. The chain uses TRBV6-5 and TRBJ1-1; 8 positions agree with TRBD1. CDR1 and CDR2 (germline): MNHEY, SVGAGI. The CDR3 is 14 residues long. J gave up 4 bases and V 2 bases, and 3 bases lay outside the gene matches.

This chain links TRBV6-5 with TRBJ1-3, with D hard to call. Trimming stripped 8 bases from V and 3 bases from J, with 8 bases between. CDR1 is MNHEY and CDR2 is SVGAGI in the germline V gene. There are 12 residues in the CDR3. The CDR3 DNA follows: TGTGCCAGCGGAGGGTATGGAAACACCATATATTTT. It encodes CASGGYGNTIYF.

The V gene is TRBV7-3, the J gene TRBJ2-7; the match to TRBD2 covers 7 bases. The J segment lost 5 bases and the V segment lost 5 bases, leaving 12 bases of the junction unmatched. Germline CDR1 reads SGHTA; CDR2 reads FQGTGA. This CDR3 is built from 15 residues. The CDR3 here is CASSPQPGLRNEQYF. The CDR3 nucleotides read TGTGCCAGCAGCCCACAGCCGGGACTACGAAACGAGCAGTACTTC.

This clone showed up just a few times. The rearrangement uses TRBV5-8 and TRBJ2-1; no clear D. V shed 6 bases and J shed 0 bases, with 16 bases lying between them. The CDR3 covers 16 residues. Germline V lookup: CDR1 SGHTS, CDR2 YDEGEE. The CDR3 here is CASTTPWSSSYNEQFF. The CDR3 nucleotides read TGTGCCAGCACCACCCCGTGGTCGAGCTCCTACAATGAGCAGTTCTTC.

The chain links TRBV9 to TRBJ2-5; TRBD1 matches 8 bases. The V gene's germline CDR1 is SGDLS and CDR2 YYNGEE. V trimming: 4 bases; J trimming: 1 base; junction bases outside the gene matches: 3. CDR3 length: 14 residues. CDR3 DNA sequence: TGTGCCAGCAGCACCGGACAGGGCCAAGAGACCCAGTACTTC. Amino acids: CASSTGQGQETQYF.

Only a few counts were recorded for this clone. The V gene is TRBV6-1, the J gene TRBJ1-4; the D is unclear. V was clipped by 6 bases and J by 8 bases, with 13 bases between them. This CDR3 spans 13 amino acids. Germline CDR1 reads MNHNS; CDR2 reads SASEGT. CDR3 protein: CASRFDEEEKLFF. In DNA form, the CDR3 reads TGTGCCAGCAGGTTCGATGAGGAGGAAAAACTGTTTTTT.

The rearrangement uses TRBV7-3 and TRBJ2-1; 8 bases match TRBD1. Germline V gene data show CDR1 as SGHTA and CDR2 as FQGTGA. This CDR3 spans 14 amino acids. The J segment lost 4 bases and the V segment lost 5 bases, leaving 4 bases of the junction unmatched. Here the CDR3 reads CASSRGQGYNEQFF. CDR3 DNA: TGTGCCAGCAGCCGTGGACAGGGTTACAATGAGCAGTTCTTC.

The chain combines TRBV20-1 with TRBJ2-4, with D hard to call. Germline V gene data show CDR1 as DFQATT and CDR2 as SNEGSKA (reference sequence). The CDR3 extends over 10 amino acids. V was clipped by 0 bases and J by 9 bases, with 3 bases between them. The CDR3 region has the DNA TGCAGTGCTAGAGACCGCATTCAGTACTTC. Translation: CSARDRIQYF.

The gene calls are TRBV5-1 and TRBJ1-2; D remains unclear. Deletions cut 2 bases from V and 8 bases from J, with 13 bases between. This CDR3 has 13 residues. Germline CDR1 is SGHRS and CDR2 is YFSETQ. CDR3 in amino acids: CASSFQDLSGYTF. CDR3 sequence (DNA): TGCGCCAGCAGCTTCCAGGATTTAAGCGGCTACACCTTC.

The V call is TRBV10-3, the J call TRBJ2-7, with 10 bases that match TRBD1. Germline lookup yields CDR1 ENHRY and CDR2 SYGVKD. This CDR3 contains 15 residues. V lost 4 bases and J lost 6; bases outside the gene matches: 9. Written as DNA, the CDR3 is TGTGCCATCAGTGCTAGACAGGGGGCAATGGGCGAGCAGTACTTC. This translates into CAISARQGAMGEQYF.

This chain links TRBV7-9 with TRBJ2-5; D is possibly TRBD2 (6 bases). Germline CDR1 reads SEHNR; CDR2 reads FQNEAQ (reference sequence). The CDR3 contains 19 residues. V lost 2 bases and J lost 2, with 24 bases in between. The CDR3 DNA follows: TGTGCCAGCAGCTTAAGGAGGGGCCGCGCAGGTTCGGGGCAAGAGACCCAGTACTTC. Translated, it gives CASSLRRGRAGSGQETQYF.

The rearrangement joins TRBV11-2 to TRBJ1-2; D possibly corresponds to TRBD1 (5 bases). CDR1 SGHAT and CDR2 FQNNGV come from the germline V gene. The CDR3 runs 13 residues. V was pared by 3 bases and J by 3 bases, with 8 bases between. The CDR3 region has the DNA TGTGCCAGCAGCTTCGGGGGATACTATGGCTACACCTTC. It translates to CASSFGGYYGYTF.